This is a list of T cell receptor beta chains from one sample in a study of blood T cells in healthy people across ages. TCRdb ran MiXCR on the 5' RACE reads and lists one entry per CDR3 protein. Here the sample spans about 830,000 distinct CDR3 sequences, nearly 60% being singletons. The specimen sequenced was blood. The receptors stem from a man aged 25 to 40 in good health. Both conserved end residues are part of each CDR3. Each record gives: D gene, V gene, clone size, J gene, CDR3 protein, CDR3 DNA. D genes are given only for firm matches. The size of a clone is reported for some rows only, either as once, few or many, or as a class for expanded clones.

>-|TRBV6-5|-|TRBJ1-2
CASGRPAPGNGYTF
TGTGCCAGCGGCCGACCGGCGCCGGGAAATGGCTACACCTTC
>TRBD2|TRBV4-3|-|TRBJ2-3
CASSQGTSGHTDTQYF
TGCGCCAGCAGCCAAGGGACTAGCGGGCACACAGATACGCAGTATTTT
>TRBD1|TRBV12-3/TRBV12-4|-|TRBJ2-3
CANSSSGQGAFTDTQYF
TGTGCCAACAGTTCATCGGGACAGGGGGCTTTCACAGATACGCAGTATTTT
>-|TRBV4-3|-|TRBJ1-2
CASSQDRRLGGYGYTF
TGCGCCAGCAGCCAAGATCGCCGCCTAGGCGGATATGGCTACACCTTC
>-|TRBV12-3/TRBV12-4|-|TRBJ1-2
CASSLGAPAGFGYTF
TGTGCCAGCAGTTTAGGCGCGCCGGCAGGGTTTGGCTACACCTTC
>TRBD2|TRBV20-1|-|TRBJ2-1
CSASGSPVTSGSSPGGGEQFF
TGCAGTGCTAGTGGGTCCCCGGTAACTAGCGGGAGTTCCCCCGGAGGTGGTGAGCAGTTCTTC
>TRBD2|TRBV20-1|-|TRBJ2-3
CSALPGLLEEIGTDTQYF
TGCAGTGCTCTCCCGGGACTACTCGAAGAGATAGGCACAGATACGCAGTATTTT
>-|TRBV9|-|TRBJ2-3
CASSVVTGGTDTQYF
TGTGCCAGCAGCGTAGTTACGGGAGGCACAGATACGCAGTATTTT
>-|TRBV7-8|-|TRBJ2-5
CASRGGLALETQYF
TGTGCCAGCAGGGGAGGTCTAGCGCTTGAGACCCAGTACTTC
>-|TRBV20-1|-|TRBJ1-5
CSARPGEGQPQHF
TGCAGTGCTAGACCGGGGGAAGGTCAACCCCAGCATTTT
>TRBD2|TRBV7-3|-|TRBJ2-5
CASSLNRGGAIGTSGQETQYF
TGTGCCAGCAGCTTAAACAGAGGGGGGGCGATCGGGACTAGCGGGCAAGAGACCCAGTACTTC
>TRBD1|TRBV7-2|-|TRBJ2-4
CASSLLPGQGINIQYF
TGTGCCAGCAGCTTGTTACCGGGACAGGGGATAAACATTCAGTACTTC
>TRBD2|TRBV5-1|-|TRBJ2-1
CASSFSSGRAQEQFF
TGCGCCAGCAGCTTTTCTAGCGGGAGGGCACAAGAGCAGTTCTTC
>TRBD2|TRBV6-2/TRBV6-3|-|TRBJ2-3
CASTQWAGVADTQYF
TGTGCCAGCACCCAATGGGCGGGAGTAGCAGATACGCAGTATTTT
>-|TRBV20-1|few|TRBJ2-5
CSAGTGNQETQYF
TGCAGTGCTGGAACAGGGAACCAAGAGACCCAGTACTTC
>-|TRBV20-1|-|TRBJ1-2
CSAMKDLNYGYTF
TGCAGTGCTATGAAGGACCTAAACTATGGCTACACCTTC
>-|TRBV25-1|once|TRBJ2-7
CASQKNYEQYF
TGTGCCAGCCAGAAAAACTACGAGCAGTACTTC
>-|TRBV6-5|-|TRBJ2-7
CASRQWRGEQYF
TGTGCCAGCAGGCAGTGGAGAGGCGAGCAGTACTTC
>-|TRBV29-1|few|TRBJ2-3
CSVAGTGFSPDTQYF
TGCAGCGTGGCCGGGACGGGATTCTCTCCAGATACGCAGTATTTT
>TRBD2|TRBV19|-|TRBJ2-3
CASSVGLAGRTDTQYF
TGTGCCAGTAGTGTTGGACTAGCGGGACGCACAGATACGCAGTATTTT
>-|TRBV7-8|few|TRBJ2-1
CASSSTIFNEQFF
TGTGCCAGCAGCTCGACTATTTTCAATGAGCAGTTCTTC
>TRBD1|TRBV7-2|few|TRBJ2-3
CASSPVYRDRAAYTQYF
TGTGCCAGCAGCCCAGTCTACCGGGACAGGGCGGCATATACGCAGTATTTT
>-|TRBV30|-|TRBJ2-7
CACTTELAGEQYF
TGTGCCTGCACGACGGAGCTAGCCGGCGAGCAGTACTTC
>-|TRBV6-2/TRBV6-3|-|TRBJ2-1
CASSYSFSGSNEQFF
TGTGCCAGCAGTTACTCGTTTAGTGGGAGCAATGAGCAGTTCTTC
>-|TRBV7-2|once|TRBJ2-5
CASSLDRPVRRETQYF
TGTGCCAGCAGCTTAGACCGCCCGGTTAGGAGAGAGACCCAGTACTTC
>TRBD2|TRBV5-1|few|TRBJ2-7
CASSTLLAEGHEQYF
TGCGCCAGCAGCACCTTACTAGCGGAGGGCCACGAGCAGTACTTC
>-|TRBV29-1|-|TRBJ1-2
CSVDDSGTLYGYGYTF
TGCAGCGTTGATGATTCCGGAACCTTGTACGGCTATGGCTACACCTTC
>-|TRBV27|few|TRBJ2-6
CASKVSGANVLTF
TGTGCCAGCAAGGTGTCTGGGGCCAACGTCCTGACTTTC
>-|TRBV7-9|-|TRBJ2-1
CASRGAVNNEQFF
TGTGCCAGCAGGGGGGCGGTTAACAATGAGCAGTTCTTC
>TRBD2|TRBV30|-|TRBJ2-1
CAWSTSGRTSYNEQFF
TGTGCCTGGAGCACTAGCGGGAGAACCTCCTACAATGAGCAGTTCTTC
>-|TRBV6-4|-|TRBJ2-1
CASSDSDVNEQFF
TGTGCCAGCAGTGACTCGGACGTCAATGAGCAGTTCTTC
>-|TRBV27|-|TRBJ1-2
CASSPQVLLGGYTF
TGTGCCAGCAGTCCCCAGGTCCTCCTAGGGGGCTACACCTTC
>-|TRBV7-2|-|TRBJ2-7
CASSLGARGTGLAEQYF
TGTGCCAGCAGCTTAGGGGCCCGAGGTACTGGGCTAGCCGAGCAGTACTTC
>-|TRBV3-1|-|TRBJ2-3
CASSQDLRWDTQYF
TGTGCCAGCAGCCAAGATCTCAGGTGGGATACGCAGTATTTT
>-|TRBV11-2|-|TRBJ1-2
CASSAASGYGYTF
TGTGCCAGCAGCGCCGCCAGCGGATATGGCTACACCTTC
>TRBD2|TRBV7-2|-|TRBJ2-5
CASSLGTSTHQETQYF
TGTGCCAGCAGCTTAGGGACTAGCACCCACCAAGAGACCCAGTACTTC
>TRBD1|TRBV25-1|few|TRBJ1-4
CASRALRDRGVRTNEKLFF
TGTGCCAGCAGGGCTCTCCGGGACAGGGGTGTTAGGACTAATGAAAAACTGTTTTTT
>TRBD1|TRBV10-3|-|TRBJ2-2
CAISERDRTTGELFF
TGTGCCATCAGTGAACGGGACAGGACCACCGGGGAGCTGTTTTTT
>-|TRBV12-3/TRBV12-4|-|TRBJ2-7
CASSFDSLSYEQYF
TGTGCCAGCAGTTTCGACAGCTTATCCTACGAGCAGTACTTC